This T cell receptor beta chain was observed in a study of blood T cell repertoires in COVID-19. Deletions cut 4 bases from V and 0 bases from J, with 5 bases between. From germline, CDR1 is ENHRY and CDR2 SYGVKD. This CDR3 is built from 13 residues. Sequencing used immunoSEQ multiplex PCR; TCRdb keeps in-frame clones, though not all of them. The sample lists around 67,000 clones, around 79% occurring once. The sample comprised peripheral blood. This sequence joins TRBV10-3 and TRBJ2-3; D not certain. The sequence was collected from a woman aged 65 to 85 with acute or convalescent COVID-19. CDR3 loop: CAISGTSTDTQYF. The CDR3 coding sequence is TGTGCCATCAGTGGAACTAGCACAGATACGCAGTATTTT.